This T cell receptor (beta chain) was sequenced during a study of vaccination and CD4 T cells after COVID-19. Turning to the study itself: Each post-COVID sample was drawn after diagnosis, and the median interval was roughly 100 days (range 35 to 161).

The table lists this clonotype with a count of one. Its antigen is unknown. CDR1 is DFQATT, CDR2 SNEGSKA, per germline (reference sequence). This CDR3 is built from 13 residues. An Oncomine TCR Beta short-read assay was used to sequence the DNA from cultured CD4+ T cells. TCRdb re-derived calls from the PCR reads in MiXCR, one entry per CDR3 protein. The profile shows roughly 20,000 distinct CDR3 sequences, 45% to 70% of them singletons. Treatment in this sample: 10-day PBMC culture with coronavirus spike peptide pools or control peptides (ViraFEST assay). Sample: CD4+ T cells from blood, cultured in vitro. The receptor comes from a human donor who had recovered from COVID-19. The chain has TRBV20-1 and TRBJ1-1; D might be TRBD1 (5 bases). The CDR3 is CTPVGGVGTEAFF. CDR3 DNA sequence: TGCACTCCGGTGGGGGGAGTGGGCACTGAAGCTTTCTTT.